This T cell receptor (beta chain) was captured by sequencing in a study of Ad26.COV2.S vaccination and SARS-CoV-2 variants. The CDR3 sequence is 17 residues long. The V end was cut by 2 bases, the J end by 0 bases, with 17 bases between. Germline CDR1 is SGHDT and CDR2 is YYEEEE. Documented treatment: 19 received Ad26.COV2.S at low or high dose, single or two shots; about 5 received placebo; per-sample allocation not given. The study sampled participants on day 63 after the first vaccine or placebo injection. Method: immunoSEQ multiplex PCR; TCRdb's copy keeps in-frame clones and lacks some. The sample records 350,000 to 500,000 clones, roughly 88% being singletons.

This clonotype was obtained from a person between 18 and 65 years old who received the Ad26.COV2.S COVID-19 vaccine or a placebo. The chain has TRBV5-6 and TRBJ1-1; D unresolved. Sequenced material: peripheral blood, taken in a trial of Ad26.COV2.S vaccine versus placebo. As DNA, the CDR3 is TGTGCCAGCAGCTTCCCTACAGCGACGTACATGAACACTGAAGCTTTCTTT. Translating gives CASSFPTATYMNTEAFF. Variable domain in full (rest from reference TRBV5-6 and TRBJ1-1): DAGVTQSPTHLIKTRGQQVTLRCSPKSGHDTVSWYQQALGQGPQFIFQYYEEEERQRGNFPDRFSGHQFPNYSSELNVNALLLGDSALYLCASSFPTATYMNTEAFFGQGTRLTVV.